The T cell receptor beta chain under discussion was sequenced for a study of shared clonotypes between healthy human individuals. Clones were sequenced by immunoSEQ multiplex PCR, and TCRdb holds only the in-frame ones, with some missing. The table includes a few hundred thousand clones, less than 75% detected once. Germline V CDR1 and CDR2: LGHNA, YSLEER. There are 17 residues in the CDR3. Deletions cut 0 bases from V and 6 bases from J, with 18 bases between. Sequences were obtained from memory CD4+ T cells sorted from blood. This sample's subset: CD45RA-negative fraction. This receptor was obtained from a man between 25 and 39 years old in good health. V is TRBV4-3 and J is TRBJ2-1, with TRBD2 as a possible D gene (6 bases). The CDR3 bases are TGCGCCAGCAGCCAAGACTCAGGGCTTATCGGGGGCAATGAGCAGTTCTTC. Amino acid sequence: CASSQDSGLIGGNEQFF.